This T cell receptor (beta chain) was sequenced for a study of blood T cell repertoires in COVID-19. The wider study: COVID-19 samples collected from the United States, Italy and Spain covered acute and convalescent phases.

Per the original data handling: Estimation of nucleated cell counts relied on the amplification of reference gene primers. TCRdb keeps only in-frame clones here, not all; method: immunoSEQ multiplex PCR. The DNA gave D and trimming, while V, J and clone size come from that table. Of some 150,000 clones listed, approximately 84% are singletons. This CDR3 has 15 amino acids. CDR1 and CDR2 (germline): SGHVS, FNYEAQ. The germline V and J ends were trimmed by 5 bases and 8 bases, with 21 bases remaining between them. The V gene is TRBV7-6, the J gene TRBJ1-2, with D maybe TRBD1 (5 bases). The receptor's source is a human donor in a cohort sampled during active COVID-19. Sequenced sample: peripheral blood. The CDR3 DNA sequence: TGTGCCAGCAGCACCGGGACTGCCTACACGGGGGGCTACACCTTC. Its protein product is CASSTGTAYTGGYTF.